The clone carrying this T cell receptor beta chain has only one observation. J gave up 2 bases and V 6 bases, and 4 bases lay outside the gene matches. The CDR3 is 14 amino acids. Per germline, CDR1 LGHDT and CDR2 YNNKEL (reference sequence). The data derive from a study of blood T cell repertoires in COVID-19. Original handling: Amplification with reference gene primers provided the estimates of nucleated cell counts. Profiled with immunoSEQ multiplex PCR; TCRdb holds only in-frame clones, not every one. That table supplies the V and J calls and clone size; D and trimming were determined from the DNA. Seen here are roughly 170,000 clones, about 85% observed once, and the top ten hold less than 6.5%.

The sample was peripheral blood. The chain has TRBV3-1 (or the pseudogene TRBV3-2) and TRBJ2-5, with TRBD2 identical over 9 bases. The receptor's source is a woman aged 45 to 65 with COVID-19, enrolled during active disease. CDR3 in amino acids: CASRSSGVQETQYF. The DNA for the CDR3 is TGTGCCAGCAGATCTAGCGGGGTACAAGAGACCCAGTACTTC.